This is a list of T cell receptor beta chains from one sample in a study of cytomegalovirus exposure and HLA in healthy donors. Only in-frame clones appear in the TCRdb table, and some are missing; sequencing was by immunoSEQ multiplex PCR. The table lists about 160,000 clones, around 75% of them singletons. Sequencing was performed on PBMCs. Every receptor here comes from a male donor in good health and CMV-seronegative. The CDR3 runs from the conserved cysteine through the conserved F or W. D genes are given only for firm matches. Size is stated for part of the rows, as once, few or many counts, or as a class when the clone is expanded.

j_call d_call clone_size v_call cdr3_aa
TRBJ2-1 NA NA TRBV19 CASRGRRANYNEQFF
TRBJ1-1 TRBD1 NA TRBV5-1 CASSTQGAGTEAFF
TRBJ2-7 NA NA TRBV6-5 CASRSVFYEQYF
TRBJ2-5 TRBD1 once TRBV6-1 CASTLIRTGSSEQYF
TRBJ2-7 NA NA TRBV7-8 CASSISAYEQYF
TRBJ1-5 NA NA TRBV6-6 CASSYSTGSLNQPQHF
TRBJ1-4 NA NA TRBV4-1 CASSQDLGGGVGEKLFF
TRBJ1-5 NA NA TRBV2 CASSEGSSRVQPQHF
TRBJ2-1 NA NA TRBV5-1 CASSPGDSSYNEQFF
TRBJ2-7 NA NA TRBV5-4 CASSFTGSSYEQYF
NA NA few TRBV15 CATSKPDFSPEQYF
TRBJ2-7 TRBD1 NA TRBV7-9 CSSSRSRQGKISYEQYF
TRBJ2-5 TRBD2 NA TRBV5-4 CASSPGTSGVETQYF
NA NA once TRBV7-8 CASSSRVYEQYF
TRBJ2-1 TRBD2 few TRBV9 CASSGLAGGAEQFF
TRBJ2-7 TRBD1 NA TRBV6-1 CASRSGTGLYEQYF
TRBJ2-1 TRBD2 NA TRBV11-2 CASSESGSGYNEQFF
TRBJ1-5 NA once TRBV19 CASRGEGSNQPQHF
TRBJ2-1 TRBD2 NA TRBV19 CASSPPLAGGPHNEQFF
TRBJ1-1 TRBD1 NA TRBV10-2 CASSDRGQGTPEAFF
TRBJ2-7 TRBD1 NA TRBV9 CASSASGQGAVEQYF
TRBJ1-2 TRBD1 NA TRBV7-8 CASSLRGQGDGYTF
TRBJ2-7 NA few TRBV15 CATSREVGEQYF
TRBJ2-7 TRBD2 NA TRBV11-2 CASSASGGSYEQYF
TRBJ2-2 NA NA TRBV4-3 CASSQDSGDNTGELFF
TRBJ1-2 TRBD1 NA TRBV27 CASRHRTGATYGYTF
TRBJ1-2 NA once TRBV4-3 CASSQVFATVYGYTF
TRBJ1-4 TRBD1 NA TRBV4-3 CASSQTGATNEKLFF
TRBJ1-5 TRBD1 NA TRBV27 CASSSRTGGSNQPQHF
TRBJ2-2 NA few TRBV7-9 CARDNNQDTGELFF
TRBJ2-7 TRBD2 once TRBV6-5 CASSYASGSDEQYF
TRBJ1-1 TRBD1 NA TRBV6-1 CASRDTPGQVPFF
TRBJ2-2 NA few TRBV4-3 CASSQEAATNTGELFF
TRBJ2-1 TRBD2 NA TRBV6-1 CASLAGTSGLNEQFF
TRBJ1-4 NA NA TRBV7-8 CASSVRGLEKLFF
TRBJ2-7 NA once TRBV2 CASSVTSQSF
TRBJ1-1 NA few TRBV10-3 CAIRTGNTEAFF
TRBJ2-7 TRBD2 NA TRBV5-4 CASSGGGLGYEQYF
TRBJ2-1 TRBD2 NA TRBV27 CASSLFPGGPGNEQFF
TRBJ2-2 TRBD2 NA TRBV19 CASSPPGGLAGPGELFF
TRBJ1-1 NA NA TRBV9 CASSVQALNTEAFF
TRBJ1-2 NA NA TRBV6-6 CASSYSTAITNYGYTF
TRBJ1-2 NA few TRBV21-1 CASSKGQGGGYTF
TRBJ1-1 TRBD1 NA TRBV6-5 CASSYADRGRPEAFF
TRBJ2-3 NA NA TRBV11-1 CASSRRGSTDTQYF
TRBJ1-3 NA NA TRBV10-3 CAIQTRTALGNTIYF
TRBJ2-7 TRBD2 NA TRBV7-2 CASSLVLASGSYEQYF
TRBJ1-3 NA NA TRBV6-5 CATLQGAGNTIYF